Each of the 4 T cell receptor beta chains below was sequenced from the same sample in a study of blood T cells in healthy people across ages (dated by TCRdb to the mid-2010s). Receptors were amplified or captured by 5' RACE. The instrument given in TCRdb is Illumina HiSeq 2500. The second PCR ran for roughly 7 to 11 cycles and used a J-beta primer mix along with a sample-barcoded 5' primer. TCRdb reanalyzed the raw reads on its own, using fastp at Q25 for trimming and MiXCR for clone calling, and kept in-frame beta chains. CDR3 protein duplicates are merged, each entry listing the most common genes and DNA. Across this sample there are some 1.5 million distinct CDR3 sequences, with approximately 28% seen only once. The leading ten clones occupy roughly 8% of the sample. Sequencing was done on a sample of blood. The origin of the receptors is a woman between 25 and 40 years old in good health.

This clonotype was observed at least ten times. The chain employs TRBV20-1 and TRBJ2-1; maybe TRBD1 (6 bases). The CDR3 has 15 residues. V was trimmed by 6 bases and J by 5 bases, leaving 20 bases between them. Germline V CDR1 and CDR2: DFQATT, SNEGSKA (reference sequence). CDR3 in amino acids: CSARNPGTTNNEQFF. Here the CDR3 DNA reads TGCAGTGCGCGGAACCCCGGGACAACCAACAATGAGCAGTTCTTC.

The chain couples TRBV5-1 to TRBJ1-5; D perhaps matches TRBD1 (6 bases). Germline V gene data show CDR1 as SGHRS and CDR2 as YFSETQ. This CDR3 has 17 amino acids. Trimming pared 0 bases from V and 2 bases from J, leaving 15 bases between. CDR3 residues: CASSLGYRAEGNQPQHF. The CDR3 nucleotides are TGCGCCAGCAGCTTGGGATACAGGGCTGAAGGCAATCAGCCCCAGCATTTT.

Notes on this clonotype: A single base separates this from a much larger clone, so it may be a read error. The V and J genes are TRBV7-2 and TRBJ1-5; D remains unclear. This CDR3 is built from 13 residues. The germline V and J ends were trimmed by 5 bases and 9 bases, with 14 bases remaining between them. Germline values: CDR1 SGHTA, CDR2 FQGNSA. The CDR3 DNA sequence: TGTGCCAGCAGCCCCCGTGGGGTACCGCCCCAGCATTTT. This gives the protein CASSPRGVPPQHF.

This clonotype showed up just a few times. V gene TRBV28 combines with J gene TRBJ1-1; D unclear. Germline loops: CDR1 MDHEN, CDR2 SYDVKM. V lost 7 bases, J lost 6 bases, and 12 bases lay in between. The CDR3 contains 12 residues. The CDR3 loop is CASKGGRAEAFF. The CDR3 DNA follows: TGTGCCAGCAAAGGAGGAAGGGCTGAAGCTTTCTTT.